One sample yielded the 13 T cell receptor beta chains listed below, sequenced in a study of blood T cell repertoires in COVID-19. The table came from immunoSEQ multiplex PCR; TCRdb's copy has only in-frame clones and leaves some out. There are roughly 230,000 clones in the sample; 83% occur only once, and roughly 8.7% lies in the top ten. Material for sequencing was peripheral blood. Receptors originate from a middle-aged man with active or convalescent COVID-19.

For the CDR3, the DNA is TGTGCCTGGAGGTTTAACGTATACCGGGGGGGCACAGATACGCAGTATTTT. This codes for CAWRFNVYRGGTDTQYF. The chain is built from TRBV30 and TRBJ2-3; TRBD2 agrees at 7 bases. The CDR3 runs to 17 residues. V trimming: 3 bases; J trimming: 1 base; junction bases outside the gene matches: 13. Germline V gene data show CDR1 as GTSNPN and CDR2 as SVGIG (reference sequence).

This clone was recorded a few times. This chain connects TRBV2 to TRBJ2-2, with 11 bases that match TRBD2. The CDR3 is made up of 15 amino acids. Looked up from germline, CDR1 is SNHLY and CDR2 is FYNNEI. The ends lost 6 bases at V and 2 bases at J; junction bases unmatched: 2. The CDR3 protein is CASRGTSGNTGELFF. The CDR3 DNA reads TGTGCCAGCAGGGGGACTAGCGGTAACACCGGGGAGCTGTTTTTT. The entire variable domain, with the rest obtained from reference TRBV2 and TRBJ2-2, is as follows: EPEVTQTPSHQVTQMGQEVILRCVPISNHLYFYWYRQILGQKVEFLVSFYNNEISEKSEIFDDQFSVERPDGSNFTLKIRSTKLEDSAMYFCASRGTSGNTGELFFGEGSRLTVL.

V usage is TRBV6-5 and J usage is TRBJ1-6; D is possibly TRBD1 (5 bases). CDR1 is MNHEY, CDR2 SVGAGI, per germline. V was clipped by 7 bases and J by 3 bases, with 13 bases between them. This CDR3 has 15 amino acids. The CDR3 protein is CASTLSGLYNSPLHF. For the CDR3, the DNA is TGTGCCAGCACTCTCTCGGGACTCTATAATTCACCCCTCCACTTT.

The chain links TRBV4-3 to TRBJ2-6; D is uncertain. CDR3 length: 16 amino acids. Trimming stripped 1 base from V and 1 base from J, with 8 bases between. Germline CDR1 reads LGHNA; CDR2 reads YSLEER. The CDR3 here is CASSQGRSSGANVLTF. Here the CDR3 DNA reads TGCGCCAGCAGCCAAGGCCGGAGTTCTGGGGCCAACGTCCTGACTTTC.

V and J are TRBV5-6 and TRBJ1-1; D gene ambiguous. The germline V gene has CDR1 SGHDT and CDR2 YYEEEE. The CDR3 loop spans 15 amino acids. V was clipped by 6 bases and J by 3 bases, with 18 bases between them. The CDR3 is CASTFEGSTHTEAFF. CDR3 DNA sequence: TGTGCCAGCACCTTCGAGGGCTCGACTCACACTGAAGCTTTCTTT. The variable domain in full, completed from reference TRBV5-6 and TRBJ1-1, reads DAGVTQSPTHLIKTRGQQVTLRCSPKSGHDTVSWYQQALGQGPQFIFQYYEEEERQRGNFPDRFSGHQFPNYSSELNVNALLLGDSALYLCASTFEGSTHTEAFFGQGTRLTVV.

The chain carries TRBV28 and TRBJ1-6, with 9 bases lining up with TRBD1. Germline assignment: CDR1 MDHEN and CDR2 SYDVKM. The trim removed 6 bases at V and 12 bases at J, leaving 12 bases unmatched. The CDR3 contains 15 residues. The CDR3 coding sequence is TGTGCCAGCAGCACCGGGACAGGGTTACGGGAACCCCTCCACTTT. This gives the protein CASSTGTGLREPLHF.

The chain has TRBV7-2 and TRBJ2-1, with 12 bases aligning to TRBD2. The CDR3 consists of 16 residues. Looked up from germline, CDR1 is SGHTA and CDR2 is FQGNSA. Germline trimming cut 1 base from V and 11 bases from J; bases unmatched to any gene: 9. CDR3 protein: CASSLELASGRDKQFF. The CDR3 DNA reads as TGTGCCAGCAGCTTAGAGTTGGCTAGCGGGAGGGATAAGCAGTTCTTC.

This sequence joins TRBV3-1 (or the pseudogene TRBV3-2) and TRBJ1-2; 9 bases map to TRBD1. Trimming at V came to 0 bases and at J to 4 bases, leaving 12 bases not matched to a gene. The CDR3 extends over 18 amino acids. The germline V gene has CDR1 LGHDT and CDR2 YNNKEL (reference sequence). CDR3 sequence: CASSQDPTGTGMGYGYTF. The CDR3 region has the DNA TGTGCCAGCAGCCAAGATCCTACCGGGACAGGGATGGGCTATGGCTACACCTTC.

The chain uses TRBV6-2 or TRBV6-3 and TRBJ1-3; a possible D gene is TRBD1 (5 bases). CDR3 size: 16 residues. V lost 0 bases and J 4 bases, leaving 13 bases between the germline ends. Germline loops: CDR1 MNHEY, CDR2 SVGEGT. In DNA form, the CDR3 reads TGTGCCAGCAGTTACTCCCCGTTCCAGGGCGGAAACACCATATATTTT. Translation gives CASSYSPFQGGNTIYF.

V usage is TRBV29-1 and J usage is TRBJ1-1; a possible D gene is TRBD1 (5 bases). Germline V gene data show CDR1 as SQVTM and CDR2 as ANQGSEA. The CDR3 length is 11 residues. Trimming shortened V by 7 bases and J by 1 base, and 7 bases separated the two germline ends. CDR3 in amino acids: CSGQGNTEAFF. The CDR3 nucleotides are TGCAGCGGCCAGGGGAACACTGAAGCTTTCTTT.

V usage is TRBV12-3 or TRBV12-4 and J usage is TRBJ1-1; D gene ambiguous. V shed 6 bases and J shed 7 bases, with 15 bases lying between them. This CDR3 spans 13 amino acids. The CDR3 DNA reads as TGTGCCAGCAGCCGAGGATCCCGAAATGAAGCTTTCTTT. Its protein product is CASSRGSRNEAFF.

The rearrangement uses TRBV14 and TRBJ1-2, with no clear D. Germline loops: CDR1 SGHDN, CDR2 FVKESK. The V end was cut by 4 bases, the J end by 8 bases, with 11 bases between. This CDR3 comprises 12 residues. The CDR3 DNA follows: TGTGCCAGCAGCCTTGGACTGCGAGGCTACACCTTC. Its translation is CASSLGLRGYTF.

This chain connects TRBV5-1 to TRBJ2-3; TRBD2 matches 10 bases. The CDR3 length is 16 residues. Germline CDR1 reads SGHRS; CDR2 reads YFSETQ. Trimming cost V 0 bases and J 5 bases; bases outside gene matches: 6. This chain's CDR3 is CASSLEGLAGEDTQYF. DNA of the CDR3: TGCGCCAGCAGCTTGGAAGGCCTAGCGGGAGAAGATACGCAGTATTTT.